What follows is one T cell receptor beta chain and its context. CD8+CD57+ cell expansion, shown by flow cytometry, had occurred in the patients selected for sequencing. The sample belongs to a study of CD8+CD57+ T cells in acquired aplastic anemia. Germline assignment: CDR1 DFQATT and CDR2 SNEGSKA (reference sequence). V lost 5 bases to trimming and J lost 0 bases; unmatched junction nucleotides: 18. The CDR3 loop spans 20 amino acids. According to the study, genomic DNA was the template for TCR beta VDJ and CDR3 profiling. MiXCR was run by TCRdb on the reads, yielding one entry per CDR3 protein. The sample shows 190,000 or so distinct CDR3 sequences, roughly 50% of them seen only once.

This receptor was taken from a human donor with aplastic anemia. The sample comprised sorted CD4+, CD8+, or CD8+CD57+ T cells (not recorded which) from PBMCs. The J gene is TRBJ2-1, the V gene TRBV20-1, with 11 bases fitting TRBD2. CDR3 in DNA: TGCAGTGCTCGAAGAACACAGGGGACTAGCGGCCCAAGCTCCTACAATGAGCAGTTCTTC. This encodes CSARRTQGTSGPSSYNEQFF.